These T cell receptor beta chains were read from a single sample in a study of T cell responses to AZD1222 COVID-19 vaccine. Assay: immunoSEQ multiplex PCR; the TCRdb copy retains only in-frame clones and omits some. The sample lists around 140,000 clones; approximately 86% were seen once. The material was peripheral blood, obtained 28 days after the second AZD1222 dose. The receptors come from an adult who received the AZD1222 COVID-19 vaccine. The CDR3 runs from the conserved cysteine through the conserved F or W. D genes are given only for firm matches. Clone size is not always given. Where it is, it says once, few, many or a class for expanded clones.

abundance | j_gene | d_gene | v_gene | CDR3nt | CDR3aa
NA | TRBJ2-1 | NA | TRBV30 | TGTGCCTGGAGTATAGGGGGCTCCTACAATGAGCAGTTCTTC | CAWSIGGSYNEQFF
NA | TRBJ1-3 | NA | TRBV19 | TGTGCCAGTAGTATCGGGGCCGGATTCTCTGGAAACACCATATATTTT | CASSIGAGFSGNTIYF
NA | TRBJ2-1 | NA | TRBV6-5 | TGTGCCAGCAGGGGGGTACCAGGCAATGAGCAGTTCTTC | CASRGVPGNEQFF
NA | TRBJ1-5 | TRBD1 | TRBV6-5 | TGTGCCAGCAGTTACGGACAGGCTAATCAGCCCCAGCATTTT | CASSYGQANQPQHF
few | TRBJ2-2 | NA | TRBV11-3 | TGTGCCAGCAGCCTTGAACCGACGGACACCGGGGAGCTGTTTTTT | CASSLEPTDTGELFF
NA | TRBJ2-2 | NA | TRBV4-1 | TGCGCCAGCAGTTCCCCGTGGGGAGCCGGGGAGCTGTTTTTT | CASSSPWGAGELFF
NA | TRBJ1-6 | NA | TRBV30 | TGTGCCTGGAGGCGCTGGGGGGCTGGGTTTTCCCTCCACTTT | CAWRRWGAGFSLHF
NA | TRBJ1-2 | TRBD1 | TRBV5-1 | TGCGCCAGCAGCTGGACCGGGACAGGAGGAGCTAACTATGGCTACACCTTC | CASSWTGTGGANYGYTF
NA | TRBJ2-5 | TRBD2 | TRBV27 | TGTGCCAGCAGGTCTTGGGGACTAGCTGAGGAGACCCAGTACTTC | CASRSWGLAEETQYF
NA | TRBJ1-5 | TRBD1 | TRBV30 | TGTGCCTGGAGTAACGGACGGGACAGCAAGAGCAATCAGCCCCAGCATTTT | CAWSNGRDSKSNQPQHF
NA | TRBJ2-3 | TRBD2 | TRBV12-5 | TGTGCTAGTGGTTTGACTGGGGGGGGAGATACGCAGTATTTT | CASGLTGGGDTQYF
NA | TRBJ1-3 | NA | TRBV5-1 | TGCGCCAGCAGCTTGGGAGAAGGAAACACCATATATTTT | CASSLGEGNTIYF
once | TRBJ2-7 | TRBD2 | TRBV7-2 | TGTGCCAGCAGAATAGCGGGCTCATCTTACGAGCAGTACTTC | CASRIAGSSYEQYF
NA | TRBJ1-4 | NA | TRBV27 | TGTGCCAGCAGTTCGGACAGAAGTAATGAAAAACTGTTTTTT | CASSSDRSNEKLFF
NA | TRBJ1-2 | NA | TRBV7-9 | TGTGCCAGCAGCTTCGAGGTGTTTTTGGGCTACACCTTC | CASSFEVFLGYTF
NA | TRBJ2-5 | NA | TRBV10-1 | TGCGCCAGCAGTGAGTCCCAGATTGGACAAGAGACCCAGTACTTC | CASSESQIGQETQYF
NA | TRBJ1-5 | NA | TRBV24-1 | TGTGCCATCCGAAGGGAGGGCAATCAGCCCCAGCATTTT | CAIRREGNQPQHF
few | TRBJ2-5 | NA | TRBV19 | TGTGCCAGTAGTACAAACCGACAAGAGACCCAGTACTTC | CASSTNRQETQYF
NA | TRBJ1-2 | NA | TRBV3-1/TRBV3-2 | TGTGCCAGCAGCGTACGTGGGGAGAATGGCTACACCTTC | CASSVRGENGYTF
NA | TRBJ2-7 | TRBD1 | TRBV10-1 | TGCGCCAGCAGTGGATCCCTCTCGGACAGGGGGGACAACGAGCAGTACTTC | CASSGSLSDRGDNEQYF
NA | TRBJ2-7 | TRBD2 | TRBV14 | TGTGCCAGCAGCCATCTAGCGGGGGGGCGGTACGAGCAGTACTTC | CASSHLAGGRYEQYF
NA | TRBJ2-2 | TRBD1 | TRBV15 | TGTGCCACTATGGACAGGACGAACACCGGGGAGCTGTTTTTT | CATMDRTNTGELFF
NA | TRBJ2-7 | NA | TRBV7-9 | TGTGCCAGCCGCGGAGGCTCCTACGAGCAGTACTTC | CASRGGSYEQYF
NA | TRBJ2-2 | NA | TRBV2 | TGTGCCAGTAGGGGAACCGGGGAGCTGTTTTTT | CASRGTGELFF
few | TRBJ2-7 | NA | TRBV4-2 | TGTGCCAGCAGCCAAGGGGACTCCCTTTACGAGCAGTACTTC | CASSQGDSLYEQYF
NA | TRBJ1-6 | NA | TRBV3-1/TRBV3-2 | TGTGCCAGCAGCCAGACAGGTGCCTCCTATAATTCACCCCTCCACTTT | CASSQTGASYNSPLHF
once | TRBJ2-7 | NA | TRBV11-2 | TGTGCCAGCAGCTTAGACGGGGGCGCCTTAATCGGTCACGAGCAGTACTTC | CASSLDGGALIGHEQYF
once | TRBJ2-2 | NA | TRBV12-3/TRBV12-4 | TGTGCCAGCGGGGGGGCCGGCACCGGGGAGCTGTTTTTT | CASGGAGTGELFF
NA | TRBJ1-4 | TRBD1 | TRBV4-2 | TGTGCCAGCAGCTCTACAGGGGGCATAGGGGAAAGACTGTTTTTT | CASSSTGGIGERLFF
NA | TRBJ1-1 | NA | TRBV6-5 | TGTGCCAGCCGAATAAGACCTACCGAGAACACTGAAGCTTTCTTT | CASRIRPTENTEAFF
NA | TRBJ1-1 | TRBD1 | TRBV30 | TGTGCCGGCCTTGGGGGACAGCGGGCTTTCTTT | CAGLGGQRAFF
NA | TRBJ2-5 | TRBD1 | TRBV25-1 | TGTGCCAGCAGTCCTTGGGACAGGGTTGGAGAGACCCAGTACTTC | CASSPWDRVGETQYF
NA | TRBJ1-1 | NA | TRBV5-1 | TGCGCCAGCAGCTTTGACAGACAGAACACTGAAGCTTTCTTT | CASSFDRQNTEAFF
NA | TRBJ1-3 | NA | TRBV9 | TGTGCCAGCAGCGTAGGGGCGGGAGGGGCTGGAAACACCATATATTTT | CASSVGAGGAGNTIYF
NA | TRBJ2-5 | NA | TRBV15 | TGTGCCACCAGCAGAGTCTCCGACCAAGAGACCCAGTACTTC | CATSRVSDQETQYF
NA | TRBJ2-1 | TRBD1 | TRBV11-2 | TGTGCCAGCAGCTCCCCCCGACAGGGAAGGAATGAGCAGTTCTTC | CASSSPRQGRNEQFF
NA | TRBJ2-1 | NA | TRBV10-3 | TGTGCCATCAGGTCCTCTCGGGGGGCCGATGAGCAGTTCTTC | CAIRSSRGADEQFF
NA | TRBJ1-4 | NA | TRBV5-1 | TGCGCCAGCAGCGGGGAAGGGCACACAGGCGAAAAACTGTTTTTT | CASSGEGHTGEKLFF
NA | TRBJ1-6 | NA | TRBV7-9 | TGTGCCAGCAGCCACAGTAGTGACGCCTCACCCCTCCACTTT | CASSHSSDASPLHF
few | TRBJ1-2 | TRBD1 | TRBV15 | TGTGCCACCAGCAGTGGGGGGACAGGGGGCCGTGGAACCTTC | CATSSGGTGGRGTF
NA | TRBJ2-1 | TRBD2 | TRBV7-2 | TGTGCCAGCAGCACCGATAGCGGGAGTAGAAATGAGCAGTTCTTC | CASSTDSGSRNEQFF
few | TRBJ2-5 | TRBD2 | TRBV18 | TGTGCCAGCTCACCCCGTGGGGGGACTAGCGGGGTTCAAGAGACCCAGTACTTC | CASSPRGGTSGVQETQYF
NA | TRBJ2-1 | TRBD2 | TRBV7-6 | TGTGCCAGCAGCTTAGTTCTAGCGGGGCCCCTGGGGAGAAATGAGCAGTTCTTC | CASSLVLAGPLGRNEQFF
NA | TRBJ1-2 | NA | TRBV4-1 | TGCGCCAGCAGCCAAGTAGGTGGGAAGGACTACACCTTC | CASSQVGGKDYTF
NA | TRBJ2-7 | TRBD2 | TRBV7-2 | TGTGCCAGCACAATTGTTGGACTAGCGACTTACGAGCAGTACTTC | CASTIVGLATYEQYF
NA | TRBJ2-4 | NA | TRBV15 | TGTGCCACCAGCAGAGATGGCCACCCGACCAAAAACATTCAGTACTTC | CATSRDGHPTKNIQYF
NA | TRBJ1-2 | NA | TRBV28 | TGTGCCAGCAGTTTACCCAACTACAGGGCTAGCTATGGCTACACCTTC | CASSLPNYRASYGYTF
NA | TRBJ1-3 | NA | TRBV6-6 | TGTGCCAGCAGTCCAACCCCGGGACCAAGCTCTGGAAACACCATATATTTT | CASSPTPGPSSGNTIYF
NA | TRBJ1-5 | TRBD1 | TRBV27 | TGTGCCAGCAGTTCCGGGCCGACAGGGCCCCTCTATCAGCCCCAGCATTTT | CASSSGPTGPLYQPQHF
NA | TRBJ1-1 | NA | TRBV28 | TGTGCCAGCAGCCCCATCCGGGGGGGGGACACTGAAGCTTTCTTT | CASSPIRGGDTEAFF